Sequencing of this T cell receptor (beta chain) was carried out in a study of identical twins. Study outcomes and limitations: High-abundance cord blood beta clonotypes had fewer insertions; memory repertoires showed none. Among beta out-of-frame sequences, excess sharing between twins appeared weaker. Researchers reported excess low generation probability among twin-shared out-of-frame alpha sequences.

The CDR3 is 13 amino acids. The junction had 8 bases not matched to a gene; V was cut back by 7 bases and J by 3 bases. CDR1 and CDR2 from the germline V gene are SQVTM and ANQGSEA. This clonotype was recorded many times. Its antigen remains unknown. cDNA carried unique molecular identifiers, and a universal primer site was added by template switching. TCRdb reanalysed the 5' RACE reads using MiXCR and keeps one entry per CDR3 protein. This table holds approximately 94,000 distinct CDR3 sequences, about 6% found once. What was sequenced was memory T cells sorted from blood. This sequence originates from a woman aged 45 to 65 in good health. The V call is TRBV29-1, the J call TRBJ1-1, with 7 bases that match TRBD1. In DNA, the CDR3 is TGCAGCGGATGCAGGGGGGGTTACACTGAAGCTTTCTTT. Its translation: CSGCRGGYTEAFF.